Presented here are 14 T cell receptor beta chains from one specimen sequenced in a study of blood T cell repertoires in COVID-19. Generated by immunoSEQ multiplex PCR, the TCRdb table keeps only in-frame clones and is missing some. The table lists 150,000 to 200,000 clones, about 88% of them singletons. The material sequenced was peripheral blood. These receptors came from a man younger than 35 with acute or convalescent COVID-19.

The genes are TRBV4-2 and TRBJ1-2; D gene ambiguous. The germline V gene encodes CDR1 LGHNA and CDR2 YNFKEQ. CDR3 length equals 15 residues. Trimming pared 0 bases from V and 7 bases from J, leaving 15 bases between. The CDR3, as DNA: TGTGCCAGCAGCCAAGAAAGGACTAGATACGGTGGCTACACCTTC. Translation: CASSQERTRYGGYTF.

The genes are TRBV28 and TRBJ2-7; D is possibly TRBD1 (5 bases). Trimming took off 6 bases at V and 0 bases at J, with 15 bases between the two ends. The CDR3 covers 15 residues. Per germline, CDR1 MDHEN and CDR2 SYDVKM. CDR3 DNA sequence: TGTGCCAGCAGGGAACAAGGGGTTCCCTCCTACGAGCAGTACGTC. This gives the protein CASREQGVPSYEQYV.

The chain recombines TRBV2 with TRBJ1-4; tentative D call: TRBD1 (6 bases). The CDR3 length is 14 residues. The V and J ends lost 6 bases and 0 bases respectively, with 8 bases between them. Germline V CDR1 and CDR2: SNHLY, FYNNEI. The DNA for the CDR3 is TGTGCCAGCAGAGAGGGGGCAACTAATGAAAAACTGTTTTTT. Encoded protein: CASREGATNEKLFF.

This chain joins TRBV19 and TRBJ2-4; TRBD2 matches 9 bases. Germline-derived CDR1 and CDR2 are LNHDA and SQIVND (reference sequence). J gave up 0 bases and V 5 bases, and 8 bases lay outside the gene matches. The CDR3 is made up of 17 amino acids. The CDR3 sequence is CASSPRGGGVAKNIQYF. The CDR3 DNA sequence: TGTGCCAGTAGTCCCCGAGGCGGGGGGGTAGCCAAAAACATTCAGTACTTC. The entire variable domain, with the rest obtained from reference TRBV19 and TRBJ2-4, is as follows: DGGITQSPKYLFRKEGQNVTLSCEQNLNHDAMYWYRQDPGQGLRLIYYSQIVNDFQKGDIAEGYSVSREKKESFPLTVTSAQKNPTAFYLCASSPRGGGVAKNIQYFGAGTRLSVL.

This chain links TRBV5-6 with TRBJ2-1, with TRBD1 as a possible D gene (6 bases). Germline loops: CDR1 SGHDT, CDR2 YYEEEE. The V and J ends lost 5 bases and 5 bases respectively, with 11 bases between them. The CDR3 contains 13 residues. The CDR3 DNA reads as TGTGCCAGCAGTTCCGGACAGAACAATGAGCAGTTCTTC. It yields the protein CASSSGQNNEQFF. Looking up the rest from reference TRBV5-6 and TRBJ2-1 gives the full variable domain: DAGVTQSPTHLIKTRGQQVTLRCSPKSGHDTVSWYQQALGQGPQFIFQYYEEEERQRGNFPDRFSGHQFPNYSSELNVNALLLGDSALYLCASSSGQNNEQFFGPGTRLTVL.

The J gene is TRBJ2-5, the V gene TRBV4-2; 9 positions match TRBD2. Unmatched junction bases numbered 13, after V lost 0 bases and J lost 5 bases. This CDR3 has 18 residues. Per the germline V gene, CDR1 is LGHNA and CDR2 is YNFKEQ. CDR3 nucleotide sequence: TGTGCCAGCAGCCAAGATTTTGGGGCTAGCGGGGTTGGGGAGACCCAGTACTTC. Translated, it gives CASSQDFGASGVGETQYF.

The chain is built from TRBV5-1 and TRBJ1-6; 10 bases are shared with TRBD1. This CDR3 spans 18 amino acids. Germline V CDR1 and CDR2: SGHRS, YFSETQ. The J segment lost 10 bases and the V segment lost 0 bases, leaving 13 bases of the junction unmatched. The CDR3 loop is CASSLGGLGDRGQSPLHF. The CDR3 nucleotides read TGCGCCAGCAGCTTGGGAGGTCTTGGGGACAGGGGACAGTCACCCCTCCACTTT.

This clone is a singleton in its sample. The chain recombines TRBV4-1 with TRBJ1-1, with a tentative D call TRBD1 (6 bases). This CDR3 is 15 amino acids long. V was trimmed by 7 bases and J by 0 bases, leaving 15 bases between them. The germline V gene has CDR1 MGHRA and CDR2 YSYEKL. The DNA of the CDR3 is TGCGCCAGCACCCAGTTCAGGGGATTGAACACTGAAGCTTTCTTT. This codes for CASTQFRGLNTEAFF.

The chain couples TRBV6-6 to TRBJ2-3, with 8 bases lining up with TRBD2. The CDR3 is made up of 16 amino acids. The germline gives CDR1 MNHNY, CDR2 SVGAGI (reference sequence). Trimming took 5 bases from V and 6 from J; bases not matched to a gene: 13. This CDR3 reads CASSRKAGDPRDTQYF. For the CDR3, the DNA is TGTGCCAGCAGTCGAAAAGCGGGGGACCCCCGGGATACGCAGTATTTT.

The J gene is TRBJ1-1, the V gene TRBV19; TRBD1 aligns across 8 bases. J lost 4 bases, V lost 5 bases, and 6 bases had no gene match. Germline V gene lookup returns CDR1 LNHDA and CDR2 SQIVND (reference sequence). The CDR3 has 14 amino acids. CDR3 protein: CASSVQGGITEAFF. The CDR3 nucleotides read TGTGCCAGTAGTGTACAGGGGGGGATCACTGAAGCTTTCTTT.

The J gene is TRBJ1-2, the V gene TRBV18; 10 nucleotides align to TRBD1. The CDR3 runs 14 residues. Germline V CDR1 and CDR2: KGHSH, LQKENI. J was trimmed by 8 bases and V by 3 bases; bases with no gene match: 6. This chain's CDR3 is CASSPRTGGLGYTF. The DNA of the CDR3 is TGTGCCAGCTCACCCCGGACAGGGGGACTCGGCTACACCTTC.

V usage is TRBV7-2 and J usage is TRBJ1-1; TRBD1 is a possible D gene (5 bases). V lost 3 bases to trimming and J lost 1 base, with 6 bases between them. The CDR3 runs to 13 residues. Germline loops: CDR1 SGHTA, CDR2 FQGNSA. CDR3 coding DNA: TGTGCCAGCAGCTTCGGGGGGAACACTGAAGCTTTCTTT. Protein product: CASSFGGNTEAFF.

V usage is TRBV11-2 and J usage is TRBJ1-6, with 10 bases that match TRBD1. CDR1 is SGHAT and CDR2 is FQNNGV in the germline V gene. V lost 5 bases and J lost 9; bases outside the gene matches: 19. The CDR3 runs 19 residues. The chain's CDR3 is CASSDPGQGRVTVSSPLHF. In nucleotides, the CDR3 is TGTGCCAGCAGCGATCCGGGACAGGGGAGGGTTACTGTAAGTTCACCCCTCCACTTT.

The gene calls are TRBV7-7 and TRBJ2-5; TRBD2 matches at 7 bases. CDR1 and CDR2 (germline): SSHAT, FNYEAQ (reference sequence). Trimming at V came to 5 bases and at J to 5 bases, leaving 5 bases not matched to a gene. The CDR3 loop spans 13 amino acids. CDR3 sequence reads: CASSRTRSETQYF. In DNA form, the CDR3 reads TGTGCCAGCAGCCGGACTAGGAGTGAGACCCAGTACTTC.